One and the same sample provided the 12 T cell receptor beta chains below, sequenced in a study of sequential checkpoint blockade in melanoma. Generated by immunoSEQ multiplex PCR, the TCRdb table keeps only in-frame clones and is missing some. In the table there are about 11,000 clones, approximately 80% of which are singletons. Indicated treatment: randomized to nivolumab then ipilimumab (arm A) or the reverse (arm B). Sequenced here: CD8+ T cells sorted from blood (inferred from file names), sampled from a patient given nivolumab and ipilimumab in sequence. The receptors stem from a human donor with melanoma.

The chain recombines TRBV15 with TRBJ2-7, with 9 bases aligning to TRBD2. J was trimmed by 7 bases and V by 4 bases; bases with no gene match: 11. From germline, CDR1 is LNHNV and CDR2 YYDKDF (reference sequence). The CDR3 length is 15 residues. DNA for the CDR3: TGTGCCACCAGCAAGCCGGCTAGCGGGGTCTTGGAGCAGTACTTC. Residues: CATSKPASGVLEQYF.

V gene TRBV27 combines with J gene TRBJ2-7; 8 positions match TRBD2. CDR3 length: 15 residues. The trim removed 4 bases at V and 2 bases at J, leaving 7 bases unmatched. Looked up from germline, CDR1 is MNHEY and CDR2 is SMNVEV (reference sequence). The CDR3 DNA is TGTGCCAGCAGTTCTATAGCGGGACCCCCCTACGAGCAGTACTTC. Protein: CASSSIAGPPYEQYF.

This sequence joins TRBV5-4 and TRBJ2-5, with TRBD1 matching 9 bases. Germline-derived CDR1 and CDR2 are SGHNT and YYREEE (reference sequence). The CDR3 is 18 amino acids. The V segment lost 2 bases and the J segment 5 bases; nucleotides outside the gene matches: 16. The DNA of the CDR3 is TGTGCCAGCAGCTTTGCCTCCGGGACAGGGATTTATGAGGAGACCCAGTACTTC. Residues: CASSFASGTGIYEETQYF.

V gene TRBV9 combines with J gene TRBJ2-7; D not resolved. CDR1 SGDLS and CDR2 YYNGEE come from the germline V gene. Trimming shortened V by 0 bases and J by 3 bases, and 10 bases separated the two germline ends. CDR3 size: 14 residues. Here the CDR3 DNA reads TGTGCCAGCAGCGTAGATCAGGTAAACTACGAGCAGTACTTC. Residues: CASSVDQVNYEQYF.

This clone showed up just once. This chain links TRBV5-6 with TRBJ1-2; weak D call: TRBD1 (6 bases). The CDR3 contains 13 residues. V was trimmed by 5 bases and J by 3 bases, leaving 11 bases between them. In germline, CDR1 is SGHDT, CDR2 YYEEEE. DNA of the CDR3: TGTGCCAGCAGACTCGACAGGTACTATGGCTACACCTTC. This codes for CASRLDRYYGYTF.

This clone was counted only a few times. The chain is built from TRBV7-9 and TRBJ2-7; possibly TRBD2 for D (6 bases). In germline, CDR1 is SEHNR, CDR2 FQNEAQ (reference sequence). V was shortened by 5 bases and J by 4 bases, with 12 bases between the two germline ends. The CDR3 is made up of 13 amino acids. DNA for the CDR3: TGTGCCAGCAGCGGGCGGGGACGGTACGAGCAGTACTTC. Translation gives CASSGRGRYEQYF.

The V and J genes are TRBV19 and TRBJ2-7; 13 bases align to TRBD2. V lost 2 bases and J lost 1; bases outside the gene matches: 11. The germline V gene encodes CDR1 LNHDA and CDR2 SQIVND (reference sequence). The CDR3 consists of 19 residues. The CDR3 DNA reads TGTGCCAGTAGTATACCCCCGGGACTAGCGGGGAGAGGGTCCTACGAGCAGTACTTC. This translates into CASSIPPGLAGRGSYEQYF. The full variable domain, rest sourced from reference TRBV19 and TRBJ2-7, is DGGITQSPKYLFRKEGQNVTLSCEQNLNHDAMYWYRQDPGQGLRLIYYSQIVNDFQKGDIAEGYSVSREKKESFPLTVTSAQKNPTAFYLCASSIPPGLAGRGSYEQYFGPGTRLTVT.

The chain combines TRBV5-6 with TRBJ2-7; 7 positions match TRBD2. The CDR3 spans 15 residues. Germline lookup yields CDR1 SGHDT and CDR2 YYEEEE. V was pared by 2 bases and J by 1 base, with 6 bases of the junction left unmatched. CDR3 sequence (DNA): TGTGCCAGCAGCTTTGGGGAGGGTAGGTCCTACGAGCAGTACTTC. This gives the protein CASSFGEGRSYEQYF.

The chain couples TRBV5-1 to TRBJ1-2, with a possible D match to TRBD1 (6 bases). There are 14 residues in the CDR3. V was shortened by 0 bases and J by 4 bases, with 10 bases between the two germline ends. Germline CDR1 and CDR2: SGHRS and YFSETQ. The CDR3 sequence: CASSLVSRGYGYTF. For the CDR3, the DNA is TGCGCCAGCAGCTTGGTATCCAGGGGCTATGGCTACACCTTC.

In this sample, this clone turned up a few times. The V gene is TRBV28, the J gene TRBJ1-5; D is ambiguous. V was cut by 7 bases and J by 0 bases, with 10 bases left in between. Germline-derived CDR1 and CDR2 are MDHEN and SYDVKM. This CDR3 comprises 14 residues. The CDR3: CASTAGISNQPQHF. The CDR3 nucleotides are TGTGCCAGCACCGCGGGGATTAGCAATCAGCCCCAGCATTTT. Looking up the rest from reference TRBV28 and TRBJ1-5 gives the full variable domain: DVKVTQSSRYLVKRTGEKVFLECVQDMDHENMFWYRQDPGLGLRLIYFSYDVKMKEKGDIPEGYSVSREKKERFSLILESASTNQTSMYLCASTAGISNQPQHFGDGTRLSIL.

V gene TRBV19 combines with J gene TRBJ1-4; D is possibly TRBD1 (6 bases). CDR3 length: 15 amino acids. Trimming took off 4 bases at V and 7 bases at J, with 16 bases between the two ends. Germline lookup yields CDR1 LNHDA and CDR2 SQIVND (reference sequence). CDR3 nucleotides: TGTGCCAGTAGTAAATTTTCCAGGGGTAGTGAAAAACTGTTTTTT. It translates to CASSKFSRGSEKLFF.

J is TRBJ1-3 and V is TRBV13; D not resolved. From germline, CDR1 is PRHDT and CDR2 FYEKMQ (reference sequence). This CDR3 is 14 amino acids long. Trimming removed 4 bases at V and 3 bases at J, with 10 bases between. CDR3 DNA: TGTGCCAGCAGCTCCCTGTCGAGTGGAAACACCATATATTTT. Translation gives CASSSLSSGNTIYF.